This T cell receptor beta chain emerged from a study of cytomegalovirus exposure and HLA in healthy donors. This cohort consisted of healthy bone marrow donors. Vbeta (60) and Jbeta (13) primers were used in the PCR. Here immunoSEQ multiplex PCR was the method, and the copy in TCRdb shows in-frame clones only, minus some. This sample's table has approximately 130,000 clones. This receptor was taken from a woman aged 55 to 70 in good health and CMV-seronegative. Sequenced material: PBMCs.

In DNA, the CDR3 is TGTGCCAGCAGCCCCGGGACAGGTAACAATGAGCAGTTCTTC. Translated: CASSPGTGNNEQFF. This chain connects TRBV7-9 to TRBJ2-1; 8 nucleotides agree with TRBD1. The CDR3 contains 14 residues. The germline gives CDR1 SEHNR, CDR2 FQNEAQ (reference sequence). The junction had 5 bases not matched to a gene; V was cut back by 5 bases and J by 5 bases.